This T cell receptor (beta chain) derives from a study of T-cell reconstitution after alpha-beta-depleted transplantation in children. The germline gives CDR1 MNHEY, CDR2 SVGEGT. CDR3 length: 15 residues. Trimming removed 6 bases at V and 5 bases at J, with 14 bases between. Using unique molecular identifiers, the investigators prepared the TCRbeta library. TCRdb analysed the PCR reads with MiXCR anew, one entry per CDR3 protein. The table includes a few hundred thousand distinct CDR3 sequences, just over 20% detected once. Sequenced material: PBMCs from the stem cell graft donor, taken from the stem cell graft. This chain uses TRBV6-2 or TRBV6-3 with TRBJ1-6; TRBD1 is a possible D gene (5 bases). This clonotype was obtained from a human donor who donated a stem cell graft to a child with acute myeloid leukemia. CDR3 region: CASRRLTEDNSPLHF. CDR3 DNA sequence: TGTGCCAGCAGACGCTTGACAGAAGATAATTCACCCCTCCACTTT.